The 10 T cell receptor beta chains below come from one sample, sequenced in a study of blood T cell repertoires in COVID-19. The table came from immunoSEQ multiplex PCR; TCRdb's copy has only in-frame clones and leaves some out. The data show approximately 150,000 clones, 87% seen once. Input material: peripheral blood. These receptors all come from a man aged 50 to 59 who had recovered from COVID-19.

This clone showed up just a few times. V gene TRBV10-3 combines with J gene TRBJ1-3; no reliable D call. CDR3 length: 13 amino acids. Germline V gene lookup returns CDR1 ENHRY and CDR2 SYGVKD. The V and J ends lost 4 bases and 0 bases respectively, with 4 bases between them. The CDR3 loop is CAISAVSGNTIYF. In DNA form, the CDR3 reads TGTGCCATCAGTGCTGTCTCTGGAAACACCATATATTTT.

Remarks on this clone: At the DNA level, this CDR3 is encoded by other sequences in the same sample as well. The chain recombines TRBV19 with TRBJ1-1; TRBD1 might be the D (6 bases). Germline CDR1 reads LNHDA; CDR2 reads SQIVND (reference sequence). Trimming stripped 5 bases from V and 1 base from J, with 11 bases between. The CDR3 extends over 14 amino acids. The CDR3 loop is CASSLVGQNTEAFF. The DNA of the CDR3 is TGTGCCAGTAGTTTAGTGGGACAGAACACTGAAGCTTTCTTT.

The chain combines TRBV29-1 with TRBJ2-1; 10 nucleotides match TRBD2. V was pared by 4 bases and J by 8 bases, with 8 bases of the junction left unmatched. This CDR3 has 14 amino acids. The germline CDR1 and CDR2 sequences are SQVTM and ANQGSEA. The CDR3 nucleotides are TGCAGCGTTGGGGGGGGACTAGCGTGGGATGAGCAGTTCTTC. It translates to CSVGGGLAWDEQFF.

This clone was counted a single time. The chain employs TRBV2 and TRBJ1-5; no clear D. The CDR3 is made up of 12 amino acids. From germline, CDR1 is SNHLY and CDR2 FYNNEI. Trimming removed 6 bases from V and 5 bases from J, with 8 bases in between. CDR3 in DNA: TGTGCCAGCAGCGAATTAGATCAGCCCCAGCATTTT. Amino acid sequence: CASSELDQPQHF.

The chain carries TRBV6-2 or TRBV6-3 and TRBJ1-2; D not certain. The CDR3 is made up of 17 amino acids. The V gene lost 0 bases and the J gene lost 0 bases, with 14 bases spanning the gap. CDR1 is MNHEY, CDR2 SVGEGT, per germline. The CDR3 DNA reads TGTGCCAGCAGTTACTCGATTGCCAGCGAAGCTAACTATGGCTACACCTTC. This translates into CASSYSIASEANYGYTF.

This chain connects TRBV5-6 to TRBJ2-5; unclear D gene. The CDR3 runs to 12 residues. The ends were cut back, 2 bases at V and 6 bases at J, with 8 bases in the middle. The germline V gene has CDR1 SGHDT and CDR2 YYEEEE. This CDR3 is CASSFLGKTQYF. CDR3 DNA sequence: TGTGCCAGCAGCTTTCTGGGCAAGACCCAGTACTTC.

V is TRBV25-1 and J is TRBJ1-6; D possibly corresponds to TRBD1 (6 bases). The V gene lost 1 base and the J gene lost 10 bases, with 14 bases spanning the gap. This CDR3 is built from 15 residues. Germline V gene lookup returns CDR1 MGHDK and CDR2 SYGVNS. CDR3 nucleotide sequence: TGTGCCAGCAGTGAATCGTTGGGGGCGAGGTCACCCCTCCACTTT. Translated: CASSESLGARSPLHF.

J is TRBJ2-2 and V is TRBV4-3, with D possibly matching TRBD2 (6 bases). This CDR3 region has 17 residues. The germline gives CDR1 LGHNA, CDR2 YSLEER. With 0 bases removed from V and 0 bases from J, the gap between germline ends came to 11 bases. The DNA for the CDR3 is TGCGCCAGCAGCCAAGAGGAGGGGATAGCGAACACCGGGGAGCTGTTTTTT. This translates into CASSQEEGIANTGELFF.

The V call is TRBV19, the J call TRBJ1-1, with D possibly matching TRBD1 (5 bases). V lost 7 bases and J 10 bases, leaving 19 bases between the germline ends. The CDR3 contains 13 residues. Germline CDR1 LNHDA, CDR2 SQIVND (reference sequence). The CDR3 loop is CASTYSGEGGAFF. CDR3 nucleotides: TGTGCCAGTACCTATTCGGGGGAGGGAGGAGCTTTCTTT.

Details on this clone: Relative to the germline gene, one junction end is altered; a read error may explain this. Here the CDR3 reads CSATGTVAAAF. The CDR3 DNA sequence: TGCAGTGCTACAGGGACAGTGGCTGCAGCCTTC. This rearrangement joins TRBV20-1 to TRBJ1-2, with 7 nucleotides matching TRBD1. This CDR3 has 11 residues. CDR1 DFQATT and CDR2 SNEGSKA come from the germline V gene (reference sequence).